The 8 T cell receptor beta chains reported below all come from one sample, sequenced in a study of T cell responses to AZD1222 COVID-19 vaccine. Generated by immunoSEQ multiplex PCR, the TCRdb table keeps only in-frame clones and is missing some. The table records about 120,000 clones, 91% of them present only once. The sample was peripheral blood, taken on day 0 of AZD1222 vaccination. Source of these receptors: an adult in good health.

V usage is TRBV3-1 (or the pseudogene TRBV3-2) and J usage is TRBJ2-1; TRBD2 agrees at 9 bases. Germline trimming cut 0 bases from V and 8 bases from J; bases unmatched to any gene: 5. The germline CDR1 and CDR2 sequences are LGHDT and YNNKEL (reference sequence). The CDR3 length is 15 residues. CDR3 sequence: CASSQDAGGWDEQFF. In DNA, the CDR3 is TGTGCCAGCAGCCAAGATGCGGGAGGGTGGGATGAGCAGTTCTTC.

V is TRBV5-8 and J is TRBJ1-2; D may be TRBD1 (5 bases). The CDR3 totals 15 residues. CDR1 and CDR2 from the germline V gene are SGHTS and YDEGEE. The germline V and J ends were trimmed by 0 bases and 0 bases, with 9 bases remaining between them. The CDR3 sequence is CASSLAAGPNYGYTF. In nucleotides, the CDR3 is TGTGCCAGCAGCTTGGCGGCAGGGCCTAACTATGGCTACACCTTC.

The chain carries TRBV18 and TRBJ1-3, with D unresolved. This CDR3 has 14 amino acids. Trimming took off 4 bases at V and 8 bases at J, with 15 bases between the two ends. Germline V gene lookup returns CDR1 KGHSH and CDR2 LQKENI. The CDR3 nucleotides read TGTGCCAGCTCACTCCAAGGAACCGAGGACACCATATATTTT. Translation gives CASSLQGTEDTIYF.

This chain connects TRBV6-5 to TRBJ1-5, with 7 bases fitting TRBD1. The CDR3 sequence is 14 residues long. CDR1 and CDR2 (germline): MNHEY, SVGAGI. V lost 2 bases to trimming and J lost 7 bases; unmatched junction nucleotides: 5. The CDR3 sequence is CASSYRQGSQPQHF. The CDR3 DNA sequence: TGTGCCAGCAGTTACCGACAGGGTAGCCAGCCCCAGCATTTT.

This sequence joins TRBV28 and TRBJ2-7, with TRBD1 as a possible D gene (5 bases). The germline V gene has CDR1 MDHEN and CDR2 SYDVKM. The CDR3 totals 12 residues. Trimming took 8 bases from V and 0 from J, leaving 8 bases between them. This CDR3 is CASQGSSYEQYF. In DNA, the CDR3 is TGTGCCAGCCAGGGATCCTCCTACGAGCAGTACTTC.

The CDR3 reads CASSPAMKPYGYTF. The CDR3 DNA sequence: TGTGCCAGCAGCCCAGCCATGAAACCCTATGGCTACACCTTC. The V call is TRBV14, the J call TRBJ1-2, with D uncertain. With 4 bases removed from V and 4 bases from J, the gap between germline ends came to 13 bases. The CDR3 has 14 residues. In germline, CDR1 is SGHDN, CDR2 FVKESK.

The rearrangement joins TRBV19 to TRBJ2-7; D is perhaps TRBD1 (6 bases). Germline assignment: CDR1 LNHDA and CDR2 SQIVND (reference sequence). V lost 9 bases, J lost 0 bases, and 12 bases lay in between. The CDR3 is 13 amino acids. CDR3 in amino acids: CASRDMSSYEQYF. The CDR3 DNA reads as TGTGCCAGCCGGGACATGAGCTCCTACGAGCAGTACTTC.

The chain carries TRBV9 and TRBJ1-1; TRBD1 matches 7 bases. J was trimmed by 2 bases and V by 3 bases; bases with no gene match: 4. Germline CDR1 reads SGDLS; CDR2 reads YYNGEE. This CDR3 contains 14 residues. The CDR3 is CASSAGQLNTEAFF. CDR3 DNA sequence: TGTGCCAGCAGCGCGGGACAGCTCAACACTGAAGCTTTCTTT.